The 32 T cell receptor beta chains below all came from one sample that was sequenced in a study of Ad26.COV2.S vaccination and SARS-CoV-2 variants. Treatment given: about 20 received Ad26.COV2.S at low or high dose, single or two shots; roughly five received placebo; per-sample allocation not given. Samples analyzed were those drawn on day 63 after the first vaccine or placebo injection. Only in-frame clones appear in the TCRdb table, and some are missing; sequencing was by immunoSEQ multiplex PCR. Altogether around 380,000 clones are present, around nine tenths being singletons, with the ten largest covering 3.5%. The starting material was peripheral blood, obtained in a trial of Ad26.COV2.S vaccine versus placebo. All receptors come from a person aged 18-65 years who received the Ad26.COV2.S COVID-19 vaccine or a placebo.

V usage is TRBV19 and J usage is TRBJ1-2; 10 bases are a match to TRBD1. CDR3 size: 15 residues. The V gene's germline CDR1 is LNHDA and CDR2 SQIVND (reference sequence). Trimming removed 4 bases from V and 4 bases from J; junction bases left unmatched: 6. CDR3 DNA: TGTGCCAGTAGTACCCGGGACAGGGGATTCTATGGCTACACCTTC. Translated, it gives CASSTRDRGFYGYTF.

This clone occurred once. The V gene is TRBV6-1, the J gene TRBJ1-6; D is uncertain. V was pared by 2 bases and J by 7 bases, with 6 bases between. Germline lookup yields CDR1 MNHNS and CDR2 SASEGT. This CDR3 has 13 amino acids. CDR3: CASSEMENSPLHF. Written as DNA, the CDR3 is TGTGCCAGCAGTGAAATGGAGAATTCACCCCTCCACTTT.

This clone was recorded once. The chain uses TRBV11-2 and TRBJ2-3; a possible D gene is TRBD1 (6 bases). The V end was cut by 4 bases, the J end by 3 bases, with 11 bases between. Germline CDR1 and CDR2: SGHAT and FQNNGV. The CDR3 runs 14 residues. CDR3 nucleotide sequence: TGTGCCAGCAGCTCGGACAGAGCTACAGATACGCAGTATTTT. This codes for CASSSDRATDTQYF.

A note on this clone: Different DNA sequences within this sample yield the same CDR3. The chain employs TRBV19 and TRBJ1-1, with D tentatively TRBD1 (6 bases). Trimming stripped 0 bases from V and 5 bases from J, with 10 bases between. Germline values: CDR1 LNHDA, CDR2 SQIVND (reference sequence). The CDR3 sequence is 14 residues long. The CDR3 region has the DNA TGTGCCAGTAGTATAGAGGGGGCATATACTGAAGCTTTCTTT. Its protein product is CASSIEGAYTEAFF.

This clone appeared a single time. The chain uses TRBV18 and TRBJ1-5; 9 positions match TRBD1. The trim removed 4 bases at V and 1 base at J, leaving 2 bases unmatched. This CDR3 has 15 residues. Germline-derived CDR1 and CDR2 are KGHSH and LQKENI. The CDR3 nucleotides read TGTGCCAGCTCACTGGACAGGGGAAGCAATCAGCCCCAGCATTTT. As protein: CASSLDRGSNQPQHF.

The gene calls are TRBV29-1 and TRBJ2-1; D is uncertain. This CDR3 comprises 9 residues. Germline CDR1 and CDR2: SQVTM and ANQGSEA. With 4 bases removed from V and 9 bases from J, the gap between germline ends came to 4 bases. In DNA, the CDR3 is TGCAGCGTTGCGGGTGAGCAGTTCTTC. Translating gives CSVAGEQFF.

V is TRBV4-1 and J is TRBJ2-7; 8 bases line up with TRBD1. The V and J ends lost 0 bases and 4 bases, in that order; junction bases with no gene match: 5. The germline V gene has CDR1 MGHRA and CDR2 YSYEKL. CDR3 length equals 15 residues. CDR3: CASSQDIGQGYEQYF. The DNA for the CDR3 is TGCGCCAGCAGCCAAGATATCGGACAGGGTTACGAGCAGTACTTC.

The sample holds one count of this clone. V is TRBV19 and J is TRBJ2-2; a possible D gene is TRBD1 (6 bases). V lost 4 bases to trimming and J lost 5 bases, with 8 bases between them. This CDR3 is 13 amino acids long. Germline V gene sequence: CDR1 LNHDA, CDR2 SQIVND (reference sequence). The CDR3 DNA reads as TGTGCCAGTAGTAACAGGGAAACCGGGGAGCTGTTTTTT. Translation: CASSNRETGELFF.

The chain employs TRBV11-2 and TRBJ2-3, with D unresolved. The germline gives CDR1 SGHAT, CDR2 FQNNGV. The CDR3 is made up of 18 amino acids. V was cut by 1 base and J by 3 bases, with 20 bases left in between. The CDR3 bases are TGTGCCAGCAGCTTAGTGAACGGGCAACTCCTTAGAACAGATACGCAGTATTTT. This gives the protein CASSLVNGQLLRTDTQYF.

The chain employs TRBV4-1 and TRBJ2-5, with 8 bases that match TRBD2. Germline V gene sequence: CDR1 MGHRA, CDR2 YSYEKL. CDR3 size: 18 residues. After removal of 0 bases from V and 1 base from J, the junction contained 10 bases not matched to a gene. The DNA for the CDR3 is TGCGCCAGCAGCCAAGAGGGCTGGAGCGGGGGCCTCCAAGAGACCCAGTACTTC. Residues: CASSQEGWSGGLQETQYF.

In its sample, this clone was seen once. The rearrangement links TRBV6-5 to TRBJ2-7; either TRBD1 or TRBD2 may fit D (6 bases each). Trimming stripped 11 bases from V and 0 bases from J, with 11 bases between. CDR1 MNHEY and CDR2 SVGAGI come from the germline V gene. The CDR3 runs to 12 residues. The DNA for the CDR3 is TGTGCCGGAGGGACAACCTCCTACGAGCAGTACTTC. Its translation is CAGGTTSYEQYF.

The chain has TRBV5-1 and TRBJ2-5, with 9 bases that match TRBD2. Trimming at V came to 4 bases and at J to 0 bases, leaving 4 bases not matched to a gene. This CDR3 spans 15 amino acids. The V gene's germline CDR1 is SGHRS and CDR2 YFSETQ. CDR3 in DNA: TGCGCCAGCAGCCCCGGACTAGCGTACCAAGAGACCCAGTACTTC. Translated, it gives CASSPGLAYQETQYF.

V gene TRBV7-8 combines with J gene TRBJ2-7; D could derive from TRBD1 or TRBD2 (6 bases each). The germline gives CDR1 SGHVS, CDR2 FQNEAQ. The CDR3 covers 15 residues. With 5 bases removed from V and 3 bases from J, the gap between germline ends came to 17 bases. CDR3 DNA: TGTGCCAGCAGCAGAATTGAAGGAGGGGGCTACGAGCAGTACTTC. Translated: CASSRIEGGGYEQYF.

This rearrangement joins TRBV7-9 to TRBJ2-3, with D possibly TRBD1 on 5 matching bases. The CDR3 is made up of 15 amino acids. Between the trimmed V and J ends, which lost 7 bases and 7 bases, there was a span of 21 bases. Germline V gene sequence: CDR1 SEHNR, CDR2 FQNEAQ (reference sequence). The CDR3 loop is CASTYTGPSTHTQYF. In nucleotides, the CDR3 is TGTGCCAGCACCTACACAGGACCGTCCACCCATACGCAGTATTTT.

The chain links TRBV6-5 to TRBJ2-3, with unresolved D. Germline CDR1 MNHEY, CDR2 SVGAGI. With 0 bases removed from V and 0 bases from J, the gap between germline ends came to 4 bases. This CDR3 is built from 14 residues. Written as DNA, the CDR3 is TGTGCCAGCAGTTACTCTCACAGCACAGATACGCAGTATTTT. Amino acid sequence: CASSYSHSTDTQYF.

This chain links TRBV10-3 with TRBJ2-7; the D call may be TRBD1 or TRBD2 (5 bases each). CDR3 length equals 14 residues. V was clipped by 2 bases and J by 3 bases, with 11 bases between them. CDR1 and CDR2 from the germline V gene are ENHRY and SYGVKD. CDR3 residues: CAISERDGFYEQYF. CDR3 bases: TGTGCCATCAGTGAGAGGGACGGATTCTACGAGCAGTACTTC.

The V and J genes are TRBV19 and TRBJ1-1; unclear D gene. Trimming took off 6 bases at V and 0 bases at J, with 5 bases between the two ends. This CDR3 has 12 residues. Germline assignment: CDR1 LNHDA and CDR2 SQIVND (reference sequence). The CDR3 loop reads CASSTVNTEAFF. In DNA, the CDR3 is TGTGCCAGTAGCACAGTGAACACTGAAGCTTTCTTT.

Remarks on this clone: The sample holds other DNA sequences that translate to the same CDR3. The V gene is TRBV18, the J gene TRBJ1-2; D not certain. This CDR3 has 14 amino acids. V shed 0 bases and J shed 0 bases, with 5 bases lying between them. Germline-derived CDR1 and CDR2 are KGHSH and LQKENI. The CDR3 nucleotides are TGTGCCAGCTCACCACCAGGAGCTAACTATGGCTACACCTTC. The encoded protein is CASSPPGANYGYTF.

V usage is TRBV9 and J usage is TRBJ1-3, with 9 bases identical to TRBD1. V was clipped by 3 bases and J by 1 base; unmatched bases: 5. The germline CDR1 and CDR2 sequences are SGDLS and YYNGEE. The CDR3 extends over 16 amino acids. The chain's CDR3 is CASSAGQGNSGNTIYF. In DNA, the CDR3 is TGTGCCAGCAGCGCGGGACAGGGAAATTCTGGAAACACCATATATTTT.

The chain is built from TRBV2 and TRBJ2-1; maybe TRBD2 (5 bases). Germline V gene sequence: CDR1 SNHLY, CDR2 FYNNEI. Trimming removed 2 bases at V and 7 bases at J, with 6 bases between. The CDR3 is 12 residues long. CDR3 region: CASSEWENEQFF. CDR3 sequence (DNA): TGTGCCAGCAGTGAATGGGAGAATGAGCAGTTCTTC. Full variable domain (missing parts from reference TRBV2 and TRBJ2-1): EPEVTQTPSHQVTQMGQEVILRCVPISNHLYFYWYRQILGQKVEFLVSFYNNEISEKSEIFDDQFSVERPDGSNFTLKIRSTKLEDSAMYFCASSEWENEQFFGPGTRLTVL.

The rearrangement links TRBV3-1 (or the pseudogene TRBV3-2) to TRBJ2-7; D is perhaps TRBD2 (5 bases). Germline values: CDR1 LGHDT, CDR2 YNNKEL (reference sequence). Trimming took 4 bases from V and 5 from J, leaving 15 bases between them. This CDR3 region has 14 residues. CDR3 sequence: CASSPEVAPHEQYF. The CDR3 region has the DNA TGTGCCAGCAGCCCAGAAGTAGCGCCTCACGAGCAGTACTTC.

The chain is built from TRBV7-8 and TRBJ1-3; D gene ambiguous. Trimming shortened V by 0 bases and J by 4 bases, and 7 bases separated the two germline ends. The CDR3 sequence is 14 residues long. Germline V gives CDR1 SGHVS, CDR2 FQNEAQ. The CDR3 bases are TGTGCCAGCAGCTTAGCAGACGGGGGAAACACCATATATTTT. Amino acid sequence: CASSLADGGNTIYF.

CDR3 loop: CAISGYSANQPQHF. In DNA, the CDR3 is TGTGCCATCAGTGGGTATTCGGCCAATCAGCCCCAGCATTTT. The genes are TRBV10-3 and TRBJ1-5; D is uncertain. Looked up from germline, CDR1 is ENHRY and CDR2 is SYGVKD. The CDR3 length is 14 residues. V lost 4 bases and J 3 bases, leaving 10 bases between the germline ends.

The chain uses TRBV5-1 and TRBJ1-1, with D maybe TRBD1 (6 bases). This CDR3 spans 14 amino acids. Germline V CDR1 and CDR2: SGHRS, YFSETQ. V lost 2 bases and J 0 bases, leaving 8 bases between the germline ends. The CDR3 region has the DNA TGCGCCAGCAGCTTTGACAGGTTGAACACTGAAGCTTTCTTT. Protein: CASSFDRLNTEAFF.

The CDR3 protein is CASSESDEKLFF. The CDR3 nucleotides read TGCGCCAGCAGTGAGTCCGATGAAAAACTGTTTTTT. This sequence joins TRBV10-2 and TRBJ1-4; D gene unclear. CDR1 and CDR2 (germline): WSHSY, SAAADI. The CDR3 totals 12 residues. V lost 0 bases to trimming and J lost 6 bases, with 2 bases between them.

The rearrangement joins TRBV7-9 to TRBJ2-7; D is undetermined. The CDR3 covers 11 residues. V lost 2 bases and J 7 bases, leaving 6 bases between the germline ends. From germline, CDR1 is SEHNR and CDR2 FQNEAQ (reference sequence). In nucleotides, the CDR3 is TGTGCCAGCAGCTTACGGCGGGAGCAGTACTTC. It yields the protein CASSLRREQYF.

This chain connects TRBV3-1 (or the pseudogene TRBV3-2) to TRBJ1-1; 7 bases line up with TRBD1. The CDR3 extends over 16 amino acids. Germline CDR1 LGHDT, CDR2 YNNKEL (reference sequence). With 4 bases clipped from V and 0 bases from J, the junction kept 8 bases outside the gene matches. Here the CDR3 reads CASSLRTGWVNTEAFF. The CDR3 DNA reads TGTGCCAGCAGCCTACGGACAGGTTGGGTGAACACTGAAGCTTTCTTT.

This CDR3 reads CASSRVRLHWGGRTDTQYF. CDR3 coding DNA: TGTGCCAGCAGCCGGGTTAGACTTCATTGGGGGGGCCGCACAGATACGCAGTATTTT. The chain carries TRBV4-2 and TRBJ2-3, with D perhaps matching TRBD2 (7 bases). Germline V lookup: CDR1 LGHNA, CDR2 YNFKEQ. V lost 4 bases and J lost 1, with 24 bases in between. The CDR3 contains 19 residues.

The chain is built from TRBV4-3 and TRBJ1-2, with 7 bases fitting TRBD1. Germline V lookup: CDR1 LGHNA, CDR2 YSLEER. The CDR3 is made up of 18 amino acids. Trimming took 0 bases from V and 3 from J; bases not matched to a gene: 13. CDR3 protein: CASSQDSLPRGLDYGYTF. CDR3 sequence (DNA): TGCGCCAGCAGCCAAGATTCATTGCCTAGGGGGCTCGACTATGGCTACACCTTC.

The DNA for the CDR3 is TGCGCCAGCAGCCATTTGACTAGCAATGAGCAGTTCTTC. Translating it yields CASSHLTSNEQFF. The gene calls are TRBV4-1 and TRBJ2-1; TRBD2 is a possible D gene (6 bases). V was shortened by 3 bases and J by 6 bases, with 9 bases between the two germline ends. Germline-derived CDR1 and CDR2 are MGHRA and YSYEKL. The CDR3 extends over 13 amino acids.

This rearrangement joins TRBV11-2 to TRBJ2-2; tentatively, D is TRBD2 (5 bases). The germline gives CDR1 SGHAT, CDR2 FQNNGV. V gave up 5 bases and J gave up 3 bases, with 10 bases separating them. The CDR3 is 14 amino acids. Written as DNA, the CDR3 is TGTGCCAGCAGCAAGGCTAGCTACACCGGGGAGCTGTTTTTT. Encoded protein: CASSKASYTGELFF. The variable domain in full, completed from reference TRBV11-2 and TRBJ2-2, reads EAGVAQSPRYKIIEKRQSVAFWCNPISGHATLYWYQQILGQGPKLLIQFQNNGVVDDSQLPKDRFSAERLKGVDSTLKIQPAKLEDSAVYLCASSKASYTGELFFGEGSRLTVL.

V is TRBV30 and J is TRBJ1-2, with a tentative D call TRBD1 (5 bases). The V and J ends lost 4 bases and 8 bases respectively, with 17 bases between them. The CDR3 runs 13 residues. CDR1 and CDR2 (germline): GTSNPN, SVGIG (reference sequence). The CDR3 is CAWTLTGHQGYTF. The CDR3 DNA sequence: TGTGCCTGGACCCTAACAGGCCATCAGGGCTACACCTTC.